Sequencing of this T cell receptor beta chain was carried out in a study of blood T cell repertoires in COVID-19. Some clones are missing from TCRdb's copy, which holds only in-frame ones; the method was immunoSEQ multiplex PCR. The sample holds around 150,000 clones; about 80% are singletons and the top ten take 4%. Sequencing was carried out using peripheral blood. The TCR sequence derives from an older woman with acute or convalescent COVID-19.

The chain's CDR3 is CASSTGGETQYF. In nucleotides, the CDR3 is TGTGCCAGCAGCACGGGAGGAGAGACCCAGTACTTC. The chain carries TRBV9 and TRBJ2-5, with 7 bases fitting TRBD2. The CDR3 loop spans 12 amino acids. J lost 4 bases, V lost 4 bases, and 1 base had no gene match. Looked up from germline, CDR1 is SGDLS and CDR2 is YYNGEE. Variable domain in full (rest from reference TRBV9 and TRBJ2-5): DSGVTQTPKHLITATGQRVTLRCSPRSGDLSVYWYQQSLDQGLQFLIQYYNGEERAKGNILERFSAQQFPDLHSELNLSSLELGDSALYFCASSTGGETQYFGPGTRLLVL.